This T cell receptor beta chain came from a study of blood T cells in healthy people across ages. Primed by a sample-barcoded 5' primer and a J-beta primer mix, a second PCR proceeded for about 7 to 11 cycles. TCRdb used MiXCR to reprocess the 5' RACE reads, holding one entry per CDR3 protein. The repertoire includes over a million distinct CDR3 sequences, about 45% of them detected once, and about 4% sits in the top ten. The CDR3 has 13 amino acids. Trimming took off 6 bases at V and 10 bases at J, with 13 bases between the two ends. Study-wide results and limits: With unsorted PBMCs, a conclusive comparison of naive versus antigen-experienced cells was not possible. Long-lived donors carried more naive CD4+ cells and greater diversity than aged donors.

A remark on this clonotype: What it binds is not known.

The chain links TRBV12-3 or TRBV12-4 to TRBJ1-6; unclear D gene. The clonotype comes from a woman under 30 in good health. Input material: blood. DNA for the CDR3: TGTGCCAGCAGCCCCGGGAGAGGGTCACCCCTCCACTTT. It yields the protein CASSPGRGSPLHF.